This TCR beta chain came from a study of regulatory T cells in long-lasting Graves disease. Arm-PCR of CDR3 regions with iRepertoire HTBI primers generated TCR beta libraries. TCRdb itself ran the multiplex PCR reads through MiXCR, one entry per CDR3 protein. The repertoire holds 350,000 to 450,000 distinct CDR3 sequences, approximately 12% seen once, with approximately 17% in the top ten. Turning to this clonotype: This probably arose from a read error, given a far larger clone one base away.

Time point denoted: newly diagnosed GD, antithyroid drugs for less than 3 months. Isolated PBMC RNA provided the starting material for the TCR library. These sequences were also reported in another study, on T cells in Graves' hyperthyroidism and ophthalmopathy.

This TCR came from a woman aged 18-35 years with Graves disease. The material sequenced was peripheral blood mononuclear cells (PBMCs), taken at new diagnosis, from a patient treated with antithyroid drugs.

The CDR3 DNA follows: TGTGCCAGCAGTGGAACAGGGCCCCCACTGACGGCCCAGCATTTT. Translated, it gives CASSGTGPPLTAQHF. The rearrangement joins TRBV12-3 or TRBV12-4 to TRBJ1-5; D might be TRBD1 (6 bases). V gave up 5 bases and J gave up 11 bases, with 22 bases separating them. The CDR3 covers 15 residues.